The 27 T cell receptor beta chains given below trace back to one sample, sequenced in a study of identical twins. MiXCR was run by TCRdb on the 5' RACE reads, yielding one entry per CDR3 protein. Here the sample spans about 220,000 distinct CDR3 sequences, 7.5% being singletons. A further study also used this sample, focusing on yellow fever vaccine responses in identical twins.

Sequencing was done on a sample of memory (CD45RO+) T cells sorted from blood. All receptors come from a woman between 18 and 29 years old in good health.

V is TRBV9 and J is TRBJ2-6, with 12 bases matching TRBD2. The CDR3 totals 18 residues. V dropped 4 bases and J dropped 0; count of bases not matched to a gene: 5. Germline assignment: CDR1 SGDLS and CDR2 YYNGEE. CDR3 bases: TGTGCCAGCAGCCCCCGACTAGCGGGGGACTCTGGGGCCAACGTCCTGACTTTC. It translates to CASSPRLAGDSGANVLTF.

The chain employs TRBV28 and TRBJ1-5; D uncertain. The V gene lost 4 bases and the J gene lost 13 bases, with 14 bases spanning the gap. Germline V lookup: CDR1 MDHEN, CDR2 SYDVKM. The CDR3 is 12 amino acids. CDR3 protein: CASSWIRPPQHF. CDR3 sequence (DNA): TGTGCCAGCAGTTGGATAAGACCCCCACAGCATTTT.

J is TRBJ1-5 and V is TRBV2; 7 nucleotides align to TRBD1. The CDR3 contains 13 residues. Germline-derived CDR1 and CDR2 are SNHLY and FYNNEI. The V gene end was trimmed by 8 bases and the J gene end by 1 base; junction bases not matched to a gene: 2. For the CDR3, the DNA is TGTGCCAGCGGGACAGAGAGCAATCAGCCCCAGCATTTT. This translates into CASGTESNQPQHF.

The chain recombines TRBV7-2 with TRBJ2-1; TRBD2 agrees at 7 bases. This CDR3 region has 16 residues. Germline lookup yields CDR1 SGHTA and CDR2 FQGNSA. The V and J ends lost 5 bases and 5 bases, in that order; junction bases with no gene match: 12. DNA of the CDR3: TGTGCCAGCAGCCGCACCGGGACTAAAGTCGACAATGAGCAGTTCTTC. It is translated as CASSRTGTKVDNEQFF.

This clonotype was found a few times. The chain combines TRBV7-9 with TRBJ2-1, with D unresolved. The germline gives CDR1 SEHNR, CDR2 FQNEAQ (reference sequence). The CDR3 is 14 amino acids. With 6 bases removed from V and 7 bases from J, the gap between germline ends came to 16 bases. CDR3 coding DNA: TGTGCCAGCAGTTTTAAGACGGGTTTGAATGAGCAGTTCTTC. Translation gives CASSFKTGLNEQFF.

The V call is TRBV12-3 or TRBV12-4, the J call TRBJ1-1; D not certain. CDR3 length equals 12 residues. Trimming took 11 bases from V and 1 from J, leaving 11 bases between them. DNA of the CDR3: TGTGCCGCCGGCGCGTCGAACACTGAAGCTTTCTTT. It encodes CAAGASNTEAFF.

This clonotype was recorded at least ten times. The V and J genes are TRBV7-2 and TRBJ2-7, with D unclear. The V end was cut by 1 base, the J end by 7 bases, with 8 bases between. CDR3 length: 12 amino acids. Germline values: CDR1 SGHTA, CDR2 FQGNSA. In DNA, the CDR3 is TGTGCCAGCAGCTTAGTAGGGTTTGAGCAGTACTTC. Its translation is CASSLVGFEQYF.

This clonotype was observed many times. The J gene is TRBJ2-3, the V gene TRBV6-4; 7 bases line up with TRBD2. CDR3 length: 14 amino acids. The V gene's germline CDR1 is MRHNA and CDR2 SNTAGT. The junction had 3 bases not matched to a gene; V was cut back by 5 bases and J by 1 base. The CDR3, as DNA: TGTGCCAGCAGTAGGAGCGGGGGCACAGATACGCAGTATTTT. Protein sequence: CASSRSGGTDTQYF.

V is TRBV3-1 and J is TRBJ2-5; TRBD1 is a possible D gene (6 bases). This CDR3 is 14 amino acids long. Germline V gene data show CDR1 as LGHDT and CDR2 as YNNKEL (reference sequence). Trimming cost V 3 bases and J 4 bases, with 12 bases left between them. The CDR3 DNA follows: TGTGCCAGCAGCCAGAGGAGCAGGGGAGAGACCCAGTACTTC. Amino acids: CASSQRSRGETQYF.

This clonotype showed up just a few times. The V call is TRBV7-2, the J call TRBJ1-5; no reliable D call. The CDR3 is 14 residues long. The germline V and J ends were trimmed by 3 bases and 1 base, with 7 bases remaining between them. Germline lookup yields CDR1 SGHTA and CDR2 FQGNSA. The CDR3 loop is CASSFAGSNQPQHF. CDR3 coding DNA: TGTGCCAGCAGCTTTGCTGGGAGCAATCAGCCCCAGCATTTT. Using reference TRBV7-2 and TRBJ1-5 for the parts outside the CDR3, the full variable domain is GAGVSQSPSNKVTEKGKDVELRCDPISGHTALYWYRQSLGQGLEFLIYFQGNSAPDKSGLPSDRFSAERTGGSVSTLTIQRTQQEDSAVYLCASSFAGSNQPQHFGDGTRLSIL.

In its sample, this clonotype was seen a few times. The DNA is omitted, as the CDR3 cannot be located on it reliably, and the CDR3 follows TCRdb's listing. The V and J genes are TRBV30 and TRBJ2-3; the D call in the table, TRBD1, was not verified against the DNA. The CDR3 region is 13 residues in length, termini included. Germline CDR1 and CDR2: GTSNPN and SVGIG (reference sequence). The CDR3 protein is CAWSVGIGTGEYF.

This clonotype has a handful of counts. The CDR3 loop reads CASRQGLEVGELFF. CDR3 nucleotide sequence: TGTGCCAGCAGGCAAGGACTAGAAGTCGGGGAGCTGTTTTTT. This rearrangement joins TRBV6-4 to TRBJ2-2; TRBD2 matches 7 bases. The V gene's germline CDR1 is MRHNA and CDR2 SNTAGT. The CDR3 runs 14 residues. The trim removed 6 bases at V and 7 bases at J, leaving 8 bases unmatched.

The chain carries TRBV12-5 and TRBJ2-7; the match to TRBD2 covers 7 bases. Germline assignment: CDR1 LGHNT and CDR2 FRNRAP. After removal of 6 bases from V and 5 bases from J, the junction contained 16 bases not matched to a gene. This CDR3 region has 16 residues. Here the CDR3 reads CASGLPGGTQVDEQYF. For the CDR3, the DNA is TGTGCTAGTGGACTCCCCGGGGGGACTCAGGTCGACGAGCAGTACTTC. The full variable domain, rest sourced from reference TRBV12-5 and TRBJ2-7, is DARVTQTPRHKVTEMGQEVTMRCQPILGHNTVFWYRQTMMQGLELLAYFRNRAPLDDSGMPKDRFSAEMPDATLATLKIQPSEPRDSAVYFCASGLPGGTQVDEQYFGPGTRLTVT.

This clonotype turned up a few times. This rearrangement joins TRBV7-2 to TRBJ2-5, with D unclear. This CDR3 spans 13 amino acids. The V gene lost 5 bases and the J gene lost 1 base, with 8 bases spanning the gap. The germline V gene encodes CDR1 SGHTA and CDR2 FQGNSA. The DNA for the CDR3 is TGTGCCAGCAGCCCGGAGCGCCAAGAGACCCAGTACTTC. This gives the protein CASSPERQETQYF.

Many counts were recorded for this clonotype. DNA of the CDR3: TGTGCCAGCAGTGGTTCGACTAGCGGGGATCACAATGAGCAGTTCTTC. Its protein is CASSGSTSGDHNEQFF. The chain uses TRBV6-4 and TRBJ2-1; 11 nucleotides agree with TRBD2. Per germline, CDR1 MRHNA and CDR2 SNTAGT. Trimming at V came to 4 bases and at J to 5 bases, leaving 7 bases not matched to a gene. CDR3 length: 16 amino acids.

This clonotype was observed a single time. A read error may explain this, as a much larger clone is one base away. The CDR3, as DNA: TGTGCCAGCAAGTTGGCGGGAGCGAACACCGGGGAGCTGTTTTTT. Residues: CASKLAGANTGELFF. This chain links TRBV27 with TRBJ2-2; 7 nucleotides align to TRBD2. This CDR3 spans 15 amino acids. The germline V gene has CDR1 MNHEY and CDR2 SMNVEV (reference sequence). V shed 7 bases and J 0 bases; nucleotides not matched to a gene: 5.

This rearrangement joins TRBV2 to TRBJ1-4; D is uncertain. This CDR3 is 13 amino acids long. Between the trimmed V and J ends, which lost 6 bases and 5 bases, there was a span of 10 bases. CDR1 is SNHLY and CDR2 is FYNNEI in the germline V gene. CDR3 nucleotide sequence: TGTGCCAGCAGATGGAGGGTGAATGAAAAACTGTTTTTT. Translated, it gives CASRWRVNEKLFF.

This clonotype was found a few times. J is TRBJ1-2 and V is TRBV20-1, with D possibly matching TRBD1 (5 bases). V dropped 1 base and J dropped 2 bases, with 14 bases sitting between them. Germline CDR1 DFQATT, CDR2 SNEGSKA (reference sequence). The CDR3 totals 15 residues. Here the CDR3 DNA reads TGCAGTGCTAGAGGCTGGGGCAGGCCCAACTATGGCTACACCTTC. Protein: CSARGWGRPNYGYTF.

This clonotype was detected ten times or more. The chain is built from TRBV28 and TRBJ2-7; 10 bases map to TRBD1. Germline V CDR1 and CDR2: MDHEN, SYDVKM. Trimming cost V 6 bases and J 6 bases; bases outside gene matches: 11. This CDR3 is 15 amino acids long. The DNA of the CDR3 is TGTGCCAGCAGCTTGTCGGGACAGGGGATTCGCGAGCAGTACTTC. As protein: CASSLSGQGIREQYF.

This sequence joins TRBV12-3 or TRBV12-4 and TRBJ1-2, with a possible D match to TRBD1 (5 bases). The CDR3 runs to 17 residues. Trimming pared 5 bases from V and 1 base from J, leaving 20 bases between. CDR3 loop: CASSPRAARGYNYGYTF. The CDR3 bases are TGTGCCAGCAGTCCTAGGGCCGCGAGGGGATATAACTATGGCTACACCTTC.

In this sample, this clonotype turned up a few times. This rearrangement joins TRBV6-6 to TRBJ1-5; D is unclear. The CDR3 has 12 amino acids. CDR1 MNHNY and CDR2 SVGAGI come from the germline V gene (reference sequence). Trimming cost V 6 bases and J 6 bases, with 9 bases left between them. The CDR3 coding sequence is TGTGCCAGCAGGGAACCGAGTCAGCCCCAGCATTTT. This sequence encodes CASREPSQPQHF.

In this sample, this clonotype turned up many times. The chain combines TRBV12-3 or TRBV12-4 with TRBJ1-1, with TRBD1 as a possible D gene (6 bases). V lost 4 bases and J lost 7, with 31 bases in between. This CDR3 contains 19 residues. The CDR3 nucleotides are TGTGCCAGCAGTTACCGTTACAGGGTCTTCGCAGATAAGAGTTATGAAGCTTTCTTT. Its translation: CASSYRYRVFADKSYEAFF.

This clonotype occurred a few times. The chain links TRBV28 to TRBJ2-7; D not certain. The V end lost 1 base, the J end lost 5 bases, and 12 bases lay between the germline ends. The CDR3 covers 14 residues. Germline V lookup: CDR1 MDHEN, CDR2 SYDVKM. The CDR3 loop reads CASSLSGLQNEQYF. In nucleotides, the CDR3 is TGTGCCAGCAGTTTATCGGGTTTACAGAACGAGCAGTACTTC.

This clonotype was observed at least ten times. V usage is TRBV5-1 and J usage is TRBJ1-1, with no clear D. The CDR3 covers 13 residues. Germline loops: CDR1 SGHRS, CDR2 YFSETQ. V was trimmed by 2 bases and J by 3 bases, leaving 8 bases between them. CDR3 sequence: CASSFGGDTEAFF. The CDR3 DNA reads TGCGCCAGCAGCTTTGGTGGGGACACTGAAGCTTTCTTT.

The chain carries TRBV6-5 and TRBJ1-6; D remains unclear. This CDR3 spans 14 amino acids. V gave up 2 bases and J gave up 7 bases, with 9 bases separating them. From germline, CDR1 is MNHEY and CDR2 SVGAGI. The CDR3 nucleotides are TGTGCCAGCAGTTACCCCTCCCCCAATTCACCCCTCCACTTT. It codes for CASSYPSPNSPLHF.

The V and J genes are TRBV15 and TRBJ2-1, with a weak D call TRBD1 (7 bases). The CDR3 extends over 16 amino acids. Germline assignment: CDR1 LNHNV and CDR2 YYDKDF (reference sequence). Trimming took off 5 bases at V and 3 bases at J, with 17 bases between the two ends. This CDR3 is CATSFQGGGSYNEQFF. CDR3 in DNA: TGTGCCACCAGCTTCCAGGGGGGTGGTAGCTACAATGAGCAGTTCTTC.

CDR3 in DNA: TGTGCCAGCTTTAGGGGCCCCGGGGAGCTGTTTTTT. Translation gives CASFRGPGELFF. The V gene is TRBV11-2, the J gene TRBJ2-2, with D possibly being TRBD1 (5 bases). Deletions cut 8 bases from V and 6 bases from J, with 10 bases between. Germline CDR1 SGHAT, CDR2 FQNNGV. The CDR3 length is 12 residues.